Shown below are 18 T cell receptor beta chains from a single sample sequenced in a study of OX40 agonist ivuxolimab in advanced cancers. Only in-frame clones appear in the TCRdb table, and some are missing; sequencing was by immunoSEQ multiplex PCR. The sample lists about 64,000 clones; approximately 90% were seen once. The sequenced sample was CD4+ or CD8+ T cells sorted from blood, obtained in a trial of the OX40 agonist ivuxolimab. These receptor sequences come from an adult with an advanced solid tumor such as melanoma, head and neck, liver or kidney cancer.

This CDR3 reads CASSSVTDTQYF. CDR3 coding DNA: TGTGCCAGCAGTTCTGTGACAGATACGCAGTATTTT. The chain links TRBV28 to TRBJ2-3; D is unresolved. The CDR3 runs to 12 residues. Germline V gene lookup returns CDR1 MDHEN and CDR2 SYDVKM. V lost 4 bases and J lost 3, with 5 bases in between.

This clone was seen a single time. At one of its ends the junction is not consistent with the germline gene, which may arise from a read error. This chain joins TRBV7-7 and TRBJ2-2; D remains ambiguous. The germline V gene has CDR1 SSHAT and CDR2 FNYEAQ (reference sequence). This CDR3 is 14 amino acids long. The CDR3 loop reads CASTPQEYTGELFF. In DNA form, the CDR3 reads TGTGCTAGCACCCCCCAGGAGTACACCGGGGAGCTGTTTTTT.

The chain carries TRBV18 and TRBJ2-2; 7 positions match TRBD2. This CDR3 contains 16 residues. The V gene end was trimmed by 6 bases and the J gene end by 5 bases; junction bases not matched to a gene: 12. CDR1 is KGHSH and CDR2 is LQKENI in the germline V gene. The chain's CDR3 is CASSGGVGGGTGELFF. The DNA for the CDR3 is TGTGCCAGCTCCGGCGGCGTCGGGGGAGGGACCGGGGAGCTGTTTTTT.

In this sample, this clone turned up once. The rearrangement links TRBV30 to TRBJ1-6; 10 bases fit TRBD1. Germline-derived CDR1 and CDR2 are GTSNPN and SVGIG (reference sequence). CDR3 size: 16 residues. Trimming took 1 base from V and 10 from J; bases not matched to a gene: 10. CDR3 DNA sequence: TGTGCCTGGAGTGGGACCGGGACAGGGGACCGCTCACCCCTCCACTTT. Protein sequence: CAWSGTGTGDRSPLHF.

J is TRBJ1-2 and V is TRBV6-1, with D possibly matching TRBD1 (6 bases). Trimming took off 11 bases at V and 8 bases at J, with 18 bases between the two ends. The germline V gene has CDR1 MNHNS and CDR2 SASEGT. CDR3 length equals 12 residues. CDR3 region: CACQLGRGGYTF. The CDR3 DNA reads TGTGCCTGCCAGTTAGGGAGGGGGGGCTACACCTTC.

The chain is built from TRBV7-2 and TRBJ2-1, with 7 bases lining up with TRBD1. With 3 bases clipped from V and 2 bases from J, the junction kept 4 bases outside the gene matches. Germline assignment: CDR1 SGHTA and CDR2 FQGNSA. This CDR3 region has 15 residues. CDR3 sequence (DNA): TGTGCCAGCAGCTTGACAGGGAAGGCCTACAATGAGCAGTTCTTC. Translating gives CASSLTGKAYNEQFF.

This rearrangement joins TRBV28 to TRBJ1-2; 9 positions match TRBD1. Germline V gene data show CDR1 as MDHEN and CDR2 as SYDVKM. V gave up 5 bases and J gave up 6 bases; unmatched junction bases: 13. The CDR3 has 16 amino acids. CDR3 sequence: CASSPAATGGINGYTF. The CDR3 nucleotides are TGTGCCAGCAGTCCAGCAGCGACAGGGGGGATTAATGGCTACACCTTC.

This rearrangement joins TRBV14 to TRBJ2-1; tentative D call: TRBD1 (6 bases). The CDR3 totals 16 residues. V was clipped by 3 bases and J by 3 bases, with 15 bases between them. CDR1 SGHDN and CDR2 FVKESK come from the germline V gene. The CDR3 bases are TGTGCCAGCAGCCAGGCAAGGACAGTCGGCTACAATGAGCAGTTCTTC. Residues: CASSQARTVGYNEQFF.

The chain couples TRBV5-8 to TRBJ2-1; 7 bases line up with TRBD2. The trim removed 6 bases at V and 6 bases at J, leaving 12 bases unmatched. This CDR3 contains 15 residues. Germline V gives CDR1 SGHTS, CDR2 YDEGEE. CDR3 region: CASTRRLAAFNEQFF. In DNA form, the CDR3 reads TGTGCCAGCACCCGTCGACTAGCCGCCTTCAATGAGCAGTTCTTC.

The CDR3 reads CASTPPETDTQYF. CDR3 sequence (DNA): TGTGCCAGTACCCCTCCCGAAACAGATACGCAGTATTTT. V gene TRBV19 combines with J gene TRBJ2-3; unclear D gene. V dropped 7 bases and J dropped 3 bases, with 11 bases sitting between them. Per the germline V gene, CDR1 is LNHDA and CDR2 is SQIVND (reference sequence). The CDR3 extends over 13 amino acids.

This rearrangement joins TRBV18 to TRBJ2-1; D possibly corresponds to TRBD1 (5 bases). The CDR3 sequence is 12 residues long. From germline, CDR1 is KGHSH and CDR2 LQKENI. Between the trimmed V and J ends, which lost 6 bases and 8 bases, there was a span of 11 bases. The CDR3 nucleotides read TGTGCCAGCTCTCTCAGGGTCCATGAGCAGTTCTTC. This codes for CASSLRVHEQFF.

The sample holds a few counts of this clone. The chain uses TRBV28 and TRBJ1-3; D gene unclear. This CDR3 is built from 13 residues. The germline V gene has CDR1 MDHEN and CDR2 SYDVKM. Trimming left V 5 bases short and J 2 bases short, with 7 bases between. The CDR3 reads CASSANPGNTIYF. CDR3 coding DNA: TGTGCCAGCAGTGCCAATCCTGGAAACACCATATATTTT.

The V gene is TRBV19, the J gene TRBJ2-2; TRBD1 or TRBD2 may be the D gene (5 bases each). This CDR3 region has 14 residues. V dropped 8 bases and J dropped 4 bases, with 14 bases sitting between them. CDR1 is LNHDA and CDR2 is SQIVND in the germline V gene (reference sequence). In DNA form, the CDR3 reads TGTGCCAGTTACAATCGGGGCGGCACCGGGGAGCTGTTTTTT. As protein: CASYNRGGTGELFF.

On this clone itself: At one of its ends the junction is not consistent with the germline gene, which may arise from a read error. As DNA, the CDR3 is TGCAGTGCCCCGGGCGGGGTATCTACACCTTTC. Protein: CSAPGGVSTPF. V is TRBV20-1 and J is TRBJ1-2; D gene uncertain. Germline V CDR1 and CDR2: DFQATT, SNEGSKA (reference sequence). The CDR3 spans 11 residues.

The V and J genes are TRBV4-2 and TRBJ1-5; unclear D gene. Germline V gene data show CDR1 as LGHNA and CDR2 as YNFKEQ. Trimming stripped 0 bases from V and 4 bases from J, with 4 bases between. CDR3 length equals 13 residues. This chain's CDR3 is CASSQDGNQPQHF. The CDR3 DNA reads TGTGCCAGCAGCCAAGACGGTAATCAGCCCCAGCATTTT.

The J gene is TRBJ2-5, the V gene TRBV11-2; D unclear. Germline CDR1 reads SGHAT; CDR2 reads FQNNGV. Between the trimmed V and J ends, which lost 1 base and 5 bases, there was a span of 8 bases. This CDR3 is 13 amino acids long. The CDR3 DNA sequence: TGTGCCAGCAGCTTAGGGTCAGGTGAGACCCAGTACTTC. Protein sequence: CASSLGSGETQYF.

J is TRBJ2-5 and V is TRBV10-3, with D perhaps matching TRBD1 (5 bases). The CDR3 loop spans 13 amino acids. V gave up 6 bases and J gave up 1 base, with 9 bases separating them. CDR1 and CDR2 (germline): ENHRY, SYGVKD. Here the CDR3 reads CAISQGTQETQYF. The CDR3 nucleotides read TGTGCCATCAGCCAGGGAACCCAAGAGACCCAGTACTTC.

This chain uses TRBV5-1 with TRBJ2-5; perhaps TRBD1 as D (6 bases). CDR3 size: 14 residues. V dropped 0 bases and J dropped 5 bases, with 11 bases sitting between them. Germline-derived CDR1 and CDR2 are SGHRS and YFSETQ. The CDR3 region is CASSLGQVGETQYF. For the CDR3, the DNA is TGCGCCAGCAGCTTGGGACAGGTTGGGGAGACCCAGTACTTC. The whole variable domain, remainder taken from reference TRBV5-1 and TRBJ2-5, is KAGVTQTPRYLIKTRGQQVTLSCSPISGHRSVSWYQQTPGQGLQFLFEYFSETQRNKGNFPGRFSGRQFSNSRSEMNVSTLELGDSALYLCASSLGQVGETQYFGPGTRLLVL.